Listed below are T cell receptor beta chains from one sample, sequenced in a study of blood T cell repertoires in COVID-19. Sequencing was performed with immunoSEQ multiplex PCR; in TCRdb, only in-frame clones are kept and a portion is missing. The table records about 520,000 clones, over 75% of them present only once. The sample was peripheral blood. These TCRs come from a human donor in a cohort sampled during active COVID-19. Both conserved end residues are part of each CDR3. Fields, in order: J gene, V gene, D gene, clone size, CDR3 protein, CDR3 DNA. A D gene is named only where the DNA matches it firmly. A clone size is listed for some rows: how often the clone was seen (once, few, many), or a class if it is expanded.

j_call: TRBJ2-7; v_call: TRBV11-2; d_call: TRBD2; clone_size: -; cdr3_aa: CASSFVGGTYEQYF; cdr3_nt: TGTGCCAGCAGCTTTGTGGGAGGGACCTACGAGCAGTACTTC
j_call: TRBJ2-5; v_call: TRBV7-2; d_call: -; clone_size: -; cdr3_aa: CASRKGPGETQYF; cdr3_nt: TGTGCCAGCAGGAAAGGTCCGGGGGAGACCCAGTACTTC
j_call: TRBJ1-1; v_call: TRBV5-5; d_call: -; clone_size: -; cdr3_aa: CASNVSPASNTEAFF; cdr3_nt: TGTGCCAGCAACGTATCTCCAGCGAGCAACACTGAAGCTTTCTTT
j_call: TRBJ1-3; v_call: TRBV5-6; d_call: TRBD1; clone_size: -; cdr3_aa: CASSSNYKRGLENTIYF; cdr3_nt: TGTGCCAGCAGCTCCAATTATAAGAGGGGGCTAGAAAACACCATATATTTT
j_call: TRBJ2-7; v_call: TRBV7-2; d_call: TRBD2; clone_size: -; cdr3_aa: CTSSRPLLAGSSPYEQYF; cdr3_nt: TGTACCAGCAGCCGCCCCCTTCTAGCGGGAAGCTCCCCCTACGAGCAGTACTTC
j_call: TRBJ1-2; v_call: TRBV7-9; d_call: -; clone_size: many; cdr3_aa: CASSYTGGINYGYTF; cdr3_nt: TGTGCCAGCAGCTATACAGGAGGGATTAACTATGGCTACACCTTC
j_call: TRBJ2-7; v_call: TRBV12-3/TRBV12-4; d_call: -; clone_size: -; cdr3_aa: CASSWKRLYEQYF; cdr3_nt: TGTGCCAGCAGTTGGAAGCGGCTGTACGAGCAGTACTTC
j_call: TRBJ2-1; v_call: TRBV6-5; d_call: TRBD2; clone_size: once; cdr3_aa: CASRASGSHEQFF; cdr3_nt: TGTGCCAGCAGGGCTAGCGGGAGCCATGAGCAGTTCTTC
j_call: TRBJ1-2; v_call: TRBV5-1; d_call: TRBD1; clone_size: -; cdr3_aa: CASSLEGQGLDYGYTF; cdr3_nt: TGCGCCAGCAGCTTGGAGGGACAGGGACTGGACTATGGCTACACCTTC
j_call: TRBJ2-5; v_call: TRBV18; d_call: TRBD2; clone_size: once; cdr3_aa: CASSPGGGEETQYF; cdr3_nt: TGTGCCAGCTCACCAGGGGGGGGAGAAGAGACCCAGTACTTC
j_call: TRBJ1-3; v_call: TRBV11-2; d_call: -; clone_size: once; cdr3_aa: CATNTGPGNTIYF; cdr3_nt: TGTGCCACCAATACAGGACCCGGAAACACCATATATTTT
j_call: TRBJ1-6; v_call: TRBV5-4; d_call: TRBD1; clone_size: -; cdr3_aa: CASSRRDSNSPLHF; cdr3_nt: TGTGCCAGCAGCCGCCGGGACAGTAATTCACCCCTCCACTTT
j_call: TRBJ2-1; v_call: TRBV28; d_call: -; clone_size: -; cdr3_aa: CASSSLDNYNEQFF; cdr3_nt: TGTGCCAGCAGTTCCTTGGACAACTACAATGAGCAGTTCTTC
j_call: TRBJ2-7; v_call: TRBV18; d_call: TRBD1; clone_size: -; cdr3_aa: CASSLQGNSYEQYF; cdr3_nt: TGTGCCAGCTCATTACAGGGGAACTCCTACGAGCAGTACTTC
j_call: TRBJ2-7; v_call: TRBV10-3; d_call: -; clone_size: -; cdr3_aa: CAISDSTYEQYF; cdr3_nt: TGTGCCATCAGTGACAGTACCTACGAGCAGTACTTC
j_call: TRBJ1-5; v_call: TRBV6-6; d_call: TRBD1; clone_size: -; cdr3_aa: CASILDRSSNQPQHF; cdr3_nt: TGTGCCAGCATACTGGACAGGTCCAGCAATCAGCCCCAGCATTTT
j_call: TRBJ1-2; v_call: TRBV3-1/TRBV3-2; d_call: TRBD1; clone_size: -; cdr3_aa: CASSQRQGGGYTF; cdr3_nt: TGTGCCAGCAGCCAGCGACAGGGTGGTGGCTACACCTTC
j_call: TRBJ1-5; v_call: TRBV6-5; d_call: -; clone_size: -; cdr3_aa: CASREGVYSNQPQHF; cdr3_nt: TGTGCCAGCAGAGAGGGGGTATATAGCAATCAGCCCCAGCATTTT
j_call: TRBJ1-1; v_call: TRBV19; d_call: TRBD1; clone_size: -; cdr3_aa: CASSIARGQGNTEAFF; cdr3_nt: TGTGCCAGTAGTATAGCTCGGGGACAGGGGAACACTGAAGCTTTCTTT
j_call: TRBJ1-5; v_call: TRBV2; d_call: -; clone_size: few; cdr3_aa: CASSVAGSNQPQHF; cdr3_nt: TGTGCCAGCAGTGTCGCAGGGAGCAATCAGCCCCAGCATTTT